Sequencing of this TCR beta chain was carried out in a study of T cell responses to AZD1222 COVID-19 vaccine. Sequenced by immunoSEQ multiplex PCR; TCRdb stores in-frame clones only, minus some. The profile covers about 94,000 clones, with approximately 90% appearing a single time and about an eighth taken by the ten largest. The junction had 5 bases not matched to a gene; V was cut back by 3 bases and J by 8 bases. The CDR3 is made up of 14 amino acids. Germline CDR1 reads SSHAT; CDR2 reads FNYEAQ (reference sequence). Sequencing used peripheral blood, obtained on day 0 of AZD1222 vaccination. This chain connects TRBV7-7 to TRBJ2-1, with 9 bases identical to TRBD2. The TCR was taken from an adult in good health. CDR3 in amino acids: CASSFGGGDDEQFF. The CDR3 bases are TGTGCCAGCAGCTTCGGCGGGGGGGACGATGAGCAGTTCTTC.